A single sample is the source of the 26 T cell receptor beta chains below, sequenced in a study of shared clonotypes between healthy human individuals. The repertoire was sequenced with immunoSEQ multiplex PCR; TCRdb's copy has only in-frame clones and lacks some. Among 650,000 to 800,000 clones, roughly 94% were seen once, and the ten largest hold approximately 22%. CD8 cells classed as naive were CD45RO-negative and positively selected for CCR7, excluding terminally differentiated effector memory CD45RA+ cells. Specimen: naive CD8+ T cells sorted from blood. The origin of the receptors is a man aged 30-40 years in good health.

The gene calls are TRBV5-6 and TRBJ2-1; 7 bases are a match to TRBD1. The CDR3 has 16 amino acids. With 3 bases clipped from V and 6 bases from J, the junction kept 12 bases outside the gene matches. From germline, CDR1 is SGHDT and CDR2 YYEEEE. This chain's CDR3 is CASSSIRQGTSNEQFF. DNA of the CDR3: TGTGCCAGCAGCTCTATCAGACAGGGAACTTCCAATGAGCAGTTCTTC. Full variable domain (missing parts from reference TRBV5-6 and TRBJ2-1): DAGVTQSPTHLIKTRGQQVTLRCSPKSGHDTVSWYQQALGQGPQFIFQYYEEEERQRGNFPDRFSGHQFPNYSSELNVNALLLGDSALYLCASSSIRQGTSNEQFFGPGTRLTVL.

In its sample, this clone was seen once. Other nucleotide sequences in the sample specify the same CDR3. The chain employs TRBV6-1 and TRBJ1-1, with 10 bases matching TRBD1. This CDR3 comprises 15 residues. Germline lookup yields CDR1 MNHNS and CDR2 SASEGT. V was pared by 10 bases and J by 0 bases, with 8 bases of the junction left unmatched. The CDR3, as DNA: TGTGCCACTCTCCCGGGACAGGGGTTGAACACTGAAGCTTTCTTT. The encoded protein is CATLPGQGLNTEAFF.

V is TRBV7-9 and J is TRBJ2-3, with D perhaps TRBD2 (6 bases). Germline values: CDR1 SEHNR, CDR2 FQNEAQ (reference sequence). V dropped 5 bases and J dropped 2 bases, with 17 bases sitting between them. The CDR3 is 16 amino acids. In nucleotides, the CDR3 is TGTGCCAGCAGCCCCCGGACTACAATGAACACAGATACGCAGTATTTT. Its protein product is CASSPRTTMNTDTQYF.

V and J are TRBV28 and TRBJ2-2; 8 bases are a match to TRBD1. J lost 3 bases, V lost 4 bases, and 4 bases had no gene match. The CDR3 contains 15 residues. CDR1 and CDR2 from the germline V gene are MDHEN and SYDVKM. The CDR3 region is CASSSGQGDTGELFF. In DNA, the CDR3 is TGTGCCAGCAGTTCAGGACAGGGTGACACCGGGGAGCTGTTTTTT.

This clone came up once. An end of the junction differs from the germline gene, which may be a read error. This rearrangement joins TRBV7-9 to TRBJ2-3; 7 nucleotides agree with TRBD2. Germline V gene sequence: CDR1 SEHNR, CDR2 FQNEAQ (reference sequence). The CDR3 runs 14 residues. CDR3 loop: CASSLTTSIDTQYF. The CDR3 region has the DNA TGTGCCAGCAGCTTAACGACTAGCATAGATACGCAGTATTTT.

CDR3 DNA: TGTGCCAGCAGCTCGATACGTAAGAGGACCTTTAACACCGGGGAGCTGTTTTTT. Translating it yields CASSSIRKRTFNTGELFF. The J gene is TRBJ2-2, the V gene TRBV28, with unresolved D. Germline CDR1 MDHEN, CDR2 SYDVKM. This CDR3 is built from 18 residues. V lost 6 bases, J lost 2 bases, and 22 bases lay in between.

The rearrangement joins TRBV5-1 to TRBJ1-1; D not certain. Trimming shortened V by 3 bases and J by 6 bases, and 18 bases separated the two germline ends. The CDR3 covers 15 residues. CDR1 is SGHRS, CDR2 YFSETQ, per germline. The CDR3 spells CASSSGRRSLPEAFF. The CDR3 DNA reads TGCGCCAGCAGCTCTGGACGGAGGAGCCTACCTGAAGCTTTCTTT. The full variable domain, in which reference TRBV5-1 and TRBJ1-1 provide the parts outside the CDR3, is KAGVTQTPRYLIKTRGQQVTLSCSPISGHRSVSWYQQTPGQGLQFLFEYFSETQRNKGNFPGRFSGRQFSNSRSEMNVSTLELGDSALYLCASSSGRRSLPEAFFGQGTRLTVV.

V is TRBV10-3 and J is TRBJ2-3; 9 bases match TRBD1. The length of the CDR3 is 15 residues. V trimming: 4 bases; J trimming: 2 bases; junction bases outside the gene matches: 4. Per the germline V gene, CDR1 is ENHRY and CDR2 is SYGVKD. In DNA, the CDR3 is TGTGCCATCAGTGGGGGACAGGGAACCACAGATACGCAGTATTTT. Amino acids: CAISGGQGTTDTQYF.

This sequence joins TRBV5-1 and TRBJ2-3, with D perhaps matching TRBD2 (6 bases). Germline loops: CDR1 SGHRS, CDR2 YFSETQ. The CDR3 has 17 residues. The V end lost 2 bases, the J end lost 1 base, and 17 bases lay between the germline ends. As DNA, the CDR3 is TGCGCCAGCAGCTTCCTTCCGGGAGCTGAGGGCACAGATACGCAGTATTTT. Translated: CASSFLPGAEGTDTQYF. Supplemented by reference TRBV5-1 and TRBJ2-3, the full variable domain reads KAGVTQTPRYLIKTRGQQVTLSCSPISGHRSVSWYQQTPGQGLQFLFEYFSETQRNKGNFPGRFSGRQFSNSRSEMNVSTLELGDSALYLCASSFLPGAEGTDTQYFGPGTRLTVL.

The gene calls are TRBV7-9 and TRBJ2-7; TRBD2 matches 9 bases. The CDR3 is 15 residues long. Germline V gives CDR1 SEHNR, CDR2 FQNEAQ (reference sequence). V lost 8 bases to trimming and J lost 2 bases; unmatched junction nucleotides: 10. For the CDR3, the DNA is TGTGCCAGCGGGGTTAGCGGGAGTCTCGCCTACGAGCAGTACTTC. This gives the protein CASGVSGSLAYEQYF. The variable domain in full, with the rest retrieved from reference TRBV7-9 and TRBJ2-7, is DTGVSQNPRHKITKRGQNVTFRCDPISEHNRLYWYRQTLGQGPEFLTYFQNEAQLEKSRLLSDRFSAERPKGSFSTLEIQRTEQGDSAMYLCASGVSGSLAYEQYFGPGTRLTVT.

The table lists this clone with a count of one. The genes are TRBV6-1 and TRBJ2-1, with D hard to call. The CDR3 is made up of 11 amino acids. Trimming took 4 bases from V and 9 from J, leaving 7 bases between them. Germline V gene sequence: CDR1 MNHNS, CDR2 SASEGT. The CDR3 protein is CASSVGFEQFF. In DNA, the CDR3 is TGTGCCAGCAGTGTGGGGTTTGAGCAGTTCTTC.

This chain links TRBV12-5 with TRBJ2-1; D possibly corresponds to TRBD2 (6 bases). This CDR3 has 17 amino acids. Trimming left V 1 base short and J 7 bases short, with 20 bases between. Germline CDR1 is LGHNT and CDR2 is FRNRAP. The CDR3 sequence is CASGLDVIGRNRNEQFF. In nucleotides, the CDR3 is TGTGCTAGTGGTTTGGATGTCATCGGGAGAAATAGGAATGAGCAGTTCTTC.

The chain has TRBV14 and TRBJ2-1, with TRBD2 identical over 8 bases. Germline assignment: CDR1 SGHDN and CDR2 FVKESK. Trimming cost V 3 bases and J 16 bases; bases outside gene matches: 14. This CDR3 contains 14 residues. The CDR3 nucleotides are TGTGCCAGCAGCCAGCTAGCGGGTGCCTCAGTATCTTTCTTC. It codes for CASSQLAGASVSFF.

The CDR3 DNA is TGTGCCAGCATGACCAGCTCCTATCAACCAAATACAACCGACTCCTACGAGCAGTACTTC. Translated: CASMTSSYQPNTTDSYEQYF. The chain links TRBV2 to TRBJ2-7; the D is unclear. Trimming stripped 7 bases from V and 0 bases from J, with 31 bases between. The CDR3 has 20 amino acids. Germline values: CDR1 SNHLY, CDR2 FYNNEI.

The chain uses TRBV5-4 and TRBJ1-2, with D hard to call. V was shortened by 1 base and J by 1 base, with 11 bases between the two germline ends. Germline assignment: CDR1 SGHNT and CDR2 YYREEE (reference sequence). CDR3 size: 15 residues. The CDR3: CASSLLLVSNYGYTF. The CDR3 region has the DNA TGTGCCAGCAGCTTGCTTCTTGTCAGTAACTATGGCTACACCTTC. The full variable domain, rest sourced from reference TRBV5-4 and TRBJ1-2, is ETGVTQSPTHLIKTRGQQVTLRCSSQSGHNTVSWYQQALGQGPQFIFQYYREEENGRGNFPPRFSGLQFPNYSSELNVNALELDDSALYLCASSLLLVSNYGYTFGSGTRLTVV.

The rearrangement joins TRBV27 to TRBJ1-5; D unclear. Germline CDR1 is MNHEY and CDR2 is SMNVEV (reference sequence). The CDR3 length is 14 residues. The V gene lost 4 bases and the J gene lost 2 bases, with 9 bases spanning the gap. CDR3: CASSSRVRNQPQHF. The DNA for the CDR3 is TGTGCCAGCAGTTCCCGGGTGCGCAATCAGCCCCAGCATTTT.

The chain employs TRBV6-6 and TRBJ2-7, with 8 nucleotides matching TRBD1. Trimming cost V 0 bases and J 6 bases; bases outside gene matches: 7. The CDR3 loop spans 15 amino acids. CDR1 and CDR2 (germline): MNHNY, SVGAGI (reference sequence). CDR3 sequence: CASSYSVPGGSEQYF. CDR3 coding DNA: TGTGCCAGCAGTTACTCGGTCCCAGGGGGCTCCGAGCAGTACTTC.

This clone was seen just once. The chain employs TRBV19 and TRBJ2-7; tentative D call: TRBD2 (6 bases). Between the trimmed V and J ends, which lost 4 bases and 1 base, there was a span of 8 bases. In germline, CDR1 is LNHDA, CDR2 SQIVND (reference sequence). CDR3 size: 13 residues. Written as DNA, the CDR3 is TGTGCCAGTAGTACCGGGACTTCCTACGAGCAGTACTTC. It specifies CASSTGTSYEQYF.

V usage is TRBV5-5 and J usage is TRBJ2-1; 8 nucleotides align to TRBD1. Trimming at V came to 7 bases and at J to 0 bases, leaving 6 bases not matched to a gene. The CDR3 is 15 amino acids. In germline, CDR1 is SGHKS, CDR2 YYEKEE (reference sequence). The CDR3 sequence is CASGTDRDSYNEQFF. CDR3 coding DNA: TGTGCCAGCGGGACGGACAGGGACTCCTACAATGAGCAGTTCTTC.

This chain links TRBV9 with TRBJ2-6; D possibly corresponds to TRBD2 (6 bases). Germline V lookup: CDR1 SGDLS, CDR2 YYNGEE. The CDR3 runs to 19 residues. V shed 2 bases and J shed 0 bases, with 18 bases lying between them. CDR3 sequence (DNA): TGTGCCAGCAGCGTTGTCCCCGGGAGACTGATCTCTGGGGCCAACGTCCTGACTTTC. It is translated as CASSVVPGRLISGANVLTF.

The chain links TRBV27 to TRBJ2-3, with 12 positions matching TRBD2. Germline V gene sequence: CDR1 MNHEY, CDR2 SMNVEV (reference sequence). V shed 6 bases and J 7 bases; nucleotides not matched to a gene: 8. This CDR3 comprises 15 residues. CDR3 nucleotides: TGTGCCAGCAGAAGAGAACTAGCGGGAGGAAATACGCAGTATTTT. Amino acids: CASRRELAGGNTQYF.

J is TRBJ2-5 and V is TRBV5-1, with no clear D. The length of the CDR3 is 12 residues. The ends were cut back, 2 bases at V and 1 base at J, with 3 bases in the middle. CDR1 is SGHRS, CDR2 YFSETQ, per germline. The CDR3 DNA follows: TGCGCCAGCAGCTTTACCCAAGAGACCCAGTACTTC. Protein sequence: CASSFTQETQYF.

The V call is TRBV6-6, the J call TRBJ2-1; a weak D match, TRBD1 (6 bases). This CDR3 is built from 15 residues. The germline gives CDR1 MNHNY, CDR2 SVGAGI (reference sequence). V lost 5 bases and J 4 bases, leaving 15 bases between the germline ends. CDR3 loop: CASSLSGTTYNEQFF. The CDR3 DNA reads as TGTGCCAGCAGTCTCTCCGGGACAACTTACAATGAGCAGTTCTTC.

V and J are TRBV29-1 and TRBJ2-3; 11 nucleotides agree with TRBD2. The V gene end was trimmed by 8 bases and the J gene end by 0 bases; junction bases not matched to a gene: 16. The length of the CDR3 is 18 residues. The germline V gene encodes CDR1 SQVTM and CDR2 ANQGSEA. In nucleotides, the CDR3 is TGCAGCTTAGAGGGGACTAGCGGCCGGGGAGGTAGCACAGATACGCAGTATTTT. Translating it yields CSLEGTSGRGGSTDTQYF.

The chain employs TRBV10-2 and TRBJ1-4; no firm D call. The length of the CDR3 is 15 residues. Germline V CDR1 and CDR2: WSHSY, SAAADI. The V and J ends lost 4 bases and 10 bases respectively, with 19 bases between them. CDR3 nucleotide sequence: TGCGCCAGCAGTGGTCAGACCGGCGGGCTAGGAAAACTGTTTTTT. Protein product: CASSGQTGGLGKLFF.

The CDR3 loop is CAAGDNEQFF. The DNA for the CDR3 is TGTGCCGCGGGAGACAATGAGCAGTTCTTC. The V call is TRBV11-2, the J call TRBJ2-1; 7 nucleotides match TRBD2. Germline V gene data show CDR1 as SGHAT and CDR2 as FQNNGV. The CDR3 contains 10 residues. J gave up 5 bases and V 11 bases, and 0 bases lay outside the gene matches.